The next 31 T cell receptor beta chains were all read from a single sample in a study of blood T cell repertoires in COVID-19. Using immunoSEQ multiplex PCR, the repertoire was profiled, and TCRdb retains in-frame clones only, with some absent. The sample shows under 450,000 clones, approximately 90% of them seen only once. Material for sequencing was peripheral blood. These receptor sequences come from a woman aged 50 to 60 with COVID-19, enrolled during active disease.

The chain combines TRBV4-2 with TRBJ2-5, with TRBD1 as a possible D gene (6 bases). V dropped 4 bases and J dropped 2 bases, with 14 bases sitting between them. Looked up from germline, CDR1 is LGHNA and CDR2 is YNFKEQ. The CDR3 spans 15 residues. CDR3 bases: TGTGCCAGCAGCCTGGGGGCAAGGGGACAAGAGACCCAGTACTTC. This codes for CASSLGARGQETQYF.

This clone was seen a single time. CDR3 in DNA: TGTGCCAGTAGTATAACTAGCGGGGCGGTAAATGAGCAGTTCTTC. Translation: CASSITSGAVNEQFF. V gene TRBV19 combines with J gene TRBJ2-1; 10 nucleotides line up with TRBD2. J lost 7 bases, V lost 2 bases, and 5 bases had no gene match. The V gene's germline CDR1 is LNHDA and CDR2 SQIVND (reference sequence). The CDR3 is 15 amino acids.

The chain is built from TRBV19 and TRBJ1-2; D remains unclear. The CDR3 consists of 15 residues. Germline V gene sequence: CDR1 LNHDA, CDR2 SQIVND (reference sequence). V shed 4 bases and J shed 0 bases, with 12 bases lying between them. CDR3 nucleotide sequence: TGTGCCAGTAGTAGGGCGGAGGCTTCTAACTATGGCTACACCTTC. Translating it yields CASSRAEASNYGYTF.

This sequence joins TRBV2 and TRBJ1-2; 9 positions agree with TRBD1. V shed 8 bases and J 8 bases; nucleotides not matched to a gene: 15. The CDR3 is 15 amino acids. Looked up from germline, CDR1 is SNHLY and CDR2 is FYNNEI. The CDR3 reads CASVRDRDVFGGYTF. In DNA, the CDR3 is TGTGCCAGCGTCCGGGACAGGGATGTTTTCGGGGGCTACACCTTC.

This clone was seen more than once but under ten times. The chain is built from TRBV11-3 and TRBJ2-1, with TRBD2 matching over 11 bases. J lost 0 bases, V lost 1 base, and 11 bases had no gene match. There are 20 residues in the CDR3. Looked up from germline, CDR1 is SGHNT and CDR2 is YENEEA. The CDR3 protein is CASSLGRASGGFISYNEQFF. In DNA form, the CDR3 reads TGTGCCAGCAGCTTAGGTCGGGCTAGCGGGGGGTTTATCTCCTACAATGAGCAGTTCTTC.

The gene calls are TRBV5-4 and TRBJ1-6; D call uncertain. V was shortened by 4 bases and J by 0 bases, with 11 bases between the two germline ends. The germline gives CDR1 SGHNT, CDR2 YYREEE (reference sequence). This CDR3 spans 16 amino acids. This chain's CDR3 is CASSPQPSSYNSPLHF. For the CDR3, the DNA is TGTGCCAGCAGCCCACAGCCGAGCTCCTATAATTCACCCCTCCACTTT.

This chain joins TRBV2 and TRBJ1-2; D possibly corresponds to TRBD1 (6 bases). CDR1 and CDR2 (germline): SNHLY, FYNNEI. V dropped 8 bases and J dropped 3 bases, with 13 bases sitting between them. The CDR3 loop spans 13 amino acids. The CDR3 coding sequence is TGTGCCAGCTACCGGGACACCTACTATGGCTACACCTTC. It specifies CASYRDTYYGYTF.

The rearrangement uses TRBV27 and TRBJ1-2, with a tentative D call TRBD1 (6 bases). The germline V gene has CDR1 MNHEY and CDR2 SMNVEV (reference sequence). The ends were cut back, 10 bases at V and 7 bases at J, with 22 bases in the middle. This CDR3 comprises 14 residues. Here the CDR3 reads CATGDIGDRSGYTF. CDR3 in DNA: TGTGCCACCGGGGACATCGGTGATCGCAGTGGCTACACCTTC.

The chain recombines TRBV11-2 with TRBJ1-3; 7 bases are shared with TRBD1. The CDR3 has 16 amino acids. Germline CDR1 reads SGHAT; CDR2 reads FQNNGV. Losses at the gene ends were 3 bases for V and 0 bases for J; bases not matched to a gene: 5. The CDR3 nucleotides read TGTGCCAGCAGCTTTAGGGGACAGAGCTCTGGAAACACCATATATTTT. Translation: CASSFRGQSSGNTIYF.

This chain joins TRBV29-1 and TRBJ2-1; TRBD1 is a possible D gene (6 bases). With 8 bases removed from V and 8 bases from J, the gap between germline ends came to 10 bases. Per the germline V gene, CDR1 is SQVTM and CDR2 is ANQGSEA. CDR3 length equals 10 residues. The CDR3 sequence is CSSRGHEQFF. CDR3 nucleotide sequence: TGCAGCTCCAGGGGCCATGAGCAGTTCTTC.

CDR3 amino acids: CASSPSGGTDTQYF. For the CDR3, the DNA is TGTGCCAGCAGCCCCAGCGGGGGGACAGATACGCAGTATTTT. This chain links TRBV28 with TRBJ2-3, with TRBD2 matching over 9 bases. The CDR3 totals 14 residues. After removal of 6 bases from V and 3 bases from J, the junction contained 4 bases not matched to a gene. In germline, CDR1 is MDHEN, CDR2 SYDVKM.

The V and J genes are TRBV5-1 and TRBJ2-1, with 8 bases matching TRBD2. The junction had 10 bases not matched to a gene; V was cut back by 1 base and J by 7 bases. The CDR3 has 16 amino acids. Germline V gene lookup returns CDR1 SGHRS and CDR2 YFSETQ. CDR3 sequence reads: CASSLLGGGFGNEQFF. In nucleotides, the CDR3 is TGCGCCAGCAGCTTGTTAGGCGGGGGGTTTGGAAATGAGCAGTTCTTC.

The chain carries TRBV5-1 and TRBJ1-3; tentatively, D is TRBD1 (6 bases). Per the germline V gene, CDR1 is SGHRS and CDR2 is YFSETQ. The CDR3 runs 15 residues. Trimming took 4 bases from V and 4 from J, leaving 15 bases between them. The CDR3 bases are TGCGCCAGCAGCGGGGTCGGGGGGCGAGGAAACACCATATATTTT. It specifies CASSGVGGRGNTIYF.

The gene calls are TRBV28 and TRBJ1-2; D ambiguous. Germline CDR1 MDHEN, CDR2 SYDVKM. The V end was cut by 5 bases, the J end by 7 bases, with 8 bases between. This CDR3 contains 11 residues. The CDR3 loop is CASSAPVGYTF. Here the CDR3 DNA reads TGTGCCAGCAGTGCCCCGGTTGGCTACACCTTC.

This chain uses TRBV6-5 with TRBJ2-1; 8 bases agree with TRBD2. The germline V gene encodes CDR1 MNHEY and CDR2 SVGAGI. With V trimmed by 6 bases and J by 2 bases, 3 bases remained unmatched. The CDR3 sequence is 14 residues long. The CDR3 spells CASSLAGAYNEQFF. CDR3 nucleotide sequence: TGTGCCAGCAGCCTAGCGGGTGCCTACAATGAGCAGTTCTTC.

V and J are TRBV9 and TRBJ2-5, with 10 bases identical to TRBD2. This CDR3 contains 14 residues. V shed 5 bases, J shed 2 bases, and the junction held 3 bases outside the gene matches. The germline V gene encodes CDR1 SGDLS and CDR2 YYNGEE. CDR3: CASSIAGGQETQYF. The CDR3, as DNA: TGTGCCAGCAGTATAGCGGGGGGACAAGAGACCCAGTACTTC. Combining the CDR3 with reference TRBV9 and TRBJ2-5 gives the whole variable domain DSGVTQTPKHLITATGQRVTLRCSPRSGDLSVYWYQQSLDQGLQFLIQYYNGEERAKGNILERFSAQQFPDLHSELNLSSLELGDSALYFCASSIAGGQETQYFGPGTRLLVL.

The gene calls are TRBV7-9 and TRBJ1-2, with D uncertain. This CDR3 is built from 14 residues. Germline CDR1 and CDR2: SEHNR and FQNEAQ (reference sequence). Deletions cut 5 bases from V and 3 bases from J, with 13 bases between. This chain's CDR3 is CASSASAVHYGYTF. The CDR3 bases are TGTGCCAGCAGCGCCAGCGCTGTTCACTATGGCTACACCTTC.

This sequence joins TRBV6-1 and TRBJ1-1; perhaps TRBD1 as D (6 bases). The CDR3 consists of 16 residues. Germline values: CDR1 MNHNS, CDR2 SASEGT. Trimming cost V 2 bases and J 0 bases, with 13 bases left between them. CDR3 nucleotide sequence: TGTGCCAGCAGTGAAAGCCCCAGGGGCCTGAACACTGAAGCTTTCTTT. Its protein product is CASSESPRGLNTEAFF.

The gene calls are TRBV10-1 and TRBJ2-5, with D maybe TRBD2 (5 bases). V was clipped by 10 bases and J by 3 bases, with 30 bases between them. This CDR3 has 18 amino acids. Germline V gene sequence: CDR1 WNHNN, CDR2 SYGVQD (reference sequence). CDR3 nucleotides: TGCGCCACCCGTCCCCTTATCCGCCCGAGGCCCGGGGAAGAGACCCAGTACTTC. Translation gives CATRPLIRPRPGEETQYF.

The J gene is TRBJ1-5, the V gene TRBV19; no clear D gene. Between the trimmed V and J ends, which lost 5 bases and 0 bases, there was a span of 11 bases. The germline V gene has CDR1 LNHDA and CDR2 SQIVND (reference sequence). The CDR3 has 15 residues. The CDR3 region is CASSASSPSNQPQHF. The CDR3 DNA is TGTGCCAGTAGTGCCTCAAGCCCTAGCAATCAGCCCCAGCATTTT.

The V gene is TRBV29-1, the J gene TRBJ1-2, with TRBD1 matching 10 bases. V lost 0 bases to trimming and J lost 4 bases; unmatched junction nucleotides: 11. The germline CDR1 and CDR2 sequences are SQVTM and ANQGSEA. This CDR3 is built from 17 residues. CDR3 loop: CSVEDAGTGAGGYGYTF. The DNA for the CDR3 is TGCAGCGTTGAAGACGCCGGGACAGGGGCGGGGGGCTATGGCTACACCTTC. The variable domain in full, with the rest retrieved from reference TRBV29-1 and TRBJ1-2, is SAVISQKPSRDICQRGTSLTIQCQVDSQVTMMFWYRQQPGQSLTLIATANQGSEATYESGFVIDKFPISRPNLTFSTLTVSNMSPEDSSIYLCSVEDAGTGAGGYGYTFGSGTRLTVV.

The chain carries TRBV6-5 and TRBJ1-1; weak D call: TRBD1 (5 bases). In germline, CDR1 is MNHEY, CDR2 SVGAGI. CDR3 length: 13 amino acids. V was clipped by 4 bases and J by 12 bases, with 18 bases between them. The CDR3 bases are TGTGCCAGCAGTTCTCTAATGGGGCTATCAACTTTCTTT. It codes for CASSSLMGLSTFF.

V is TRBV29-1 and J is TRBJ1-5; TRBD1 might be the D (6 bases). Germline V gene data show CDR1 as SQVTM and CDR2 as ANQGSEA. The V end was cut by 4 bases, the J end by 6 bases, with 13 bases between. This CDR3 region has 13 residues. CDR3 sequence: CSVGRGRGQPQHF. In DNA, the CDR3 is TGCAGCGTTGGCAGGGGAAGAGGTCAGCCCCAGCATTTT.

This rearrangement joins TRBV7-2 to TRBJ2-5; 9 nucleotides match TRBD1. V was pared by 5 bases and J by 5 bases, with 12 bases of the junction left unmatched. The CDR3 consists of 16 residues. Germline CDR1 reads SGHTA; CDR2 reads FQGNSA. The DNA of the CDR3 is TGTGCCAGCAGCCAATCTACTACAGGGGGCGCCGAGACCCAGTACTTC. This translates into CASSQSTTGGAETQYF.

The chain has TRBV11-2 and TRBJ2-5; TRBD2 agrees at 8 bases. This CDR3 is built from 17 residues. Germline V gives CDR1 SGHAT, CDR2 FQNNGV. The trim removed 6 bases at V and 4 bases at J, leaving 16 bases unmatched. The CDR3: CASRPLGDGGAGETQYF. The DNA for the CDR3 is TGTGCCAGCAGGCCGCTAGGGGACGGGGGGGCCGGAGAGACCCAGTACTTC.

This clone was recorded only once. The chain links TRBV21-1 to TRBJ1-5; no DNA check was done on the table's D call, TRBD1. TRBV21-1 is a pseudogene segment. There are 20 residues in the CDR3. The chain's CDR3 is CASSKLGQKPGQIYNQPQHF. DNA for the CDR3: TGTGCCAGCAGCAAATTGGGACAAAAACCGGGACAGATTTACAATCAGCCCCAGCATTTT.

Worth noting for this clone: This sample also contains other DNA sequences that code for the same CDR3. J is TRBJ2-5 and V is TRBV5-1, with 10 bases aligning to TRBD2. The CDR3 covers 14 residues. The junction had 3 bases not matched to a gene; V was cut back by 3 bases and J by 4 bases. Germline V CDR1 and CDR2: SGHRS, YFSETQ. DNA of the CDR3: TGCGCCAGCAGCTCTAGCGGGGGAGGAGAGACCCAGTACTTC. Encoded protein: CASSSSGGGETQYF.

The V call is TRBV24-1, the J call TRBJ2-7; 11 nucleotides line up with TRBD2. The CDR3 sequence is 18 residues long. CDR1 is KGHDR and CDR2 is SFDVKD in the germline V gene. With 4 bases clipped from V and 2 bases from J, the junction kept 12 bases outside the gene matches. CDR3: CATSDPTTSGDRPYEQYF. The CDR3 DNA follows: TGTGCCACCAGTGACCCTACGACTAGCGGGGATAGACCCTACGAGCAGTACTTC.

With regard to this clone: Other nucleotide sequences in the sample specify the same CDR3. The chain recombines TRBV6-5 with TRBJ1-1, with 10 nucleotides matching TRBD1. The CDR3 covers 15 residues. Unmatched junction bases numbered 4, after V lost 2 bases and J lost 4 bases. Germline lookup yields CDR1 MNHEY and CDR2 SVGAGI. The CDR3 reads CASSYLRTGGTEAFF. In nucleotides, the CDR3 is TGTGCCAGCAGTTACCTCCGGACAGGGGGCACTGAAGCTTTCTTT.

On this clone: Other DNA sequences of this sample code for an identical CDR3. This CDR3 reads CSVESGYGYTF. The CDR3 nucleotides are TGCAGCGTTGAGTCGGGGTATGGCTACACCTTC. The chain recombines TRBV29-1 with TRBJ1-2; D is uncertain. CDR1 and CDR2 (germline): SQVTM, ANQGSEA. The CDR3 spans 11 residues. The V end lost 3 bases, the J end lost 5 bases, and 7 bases lay between the germline ends. The whole variable domain, remainder taken from reference TRBV29-1 and TRBJ1-2, is SAVISQKPSRDICQRGTSLTIQCQVDSQVTMMFWYRQQPGQSLTLIATANQGSEATYESGFVIDKFPISRPNLTFSTLTVSNMSPEDSSIYLCSVESGYGYTFGSGTRLTVV.

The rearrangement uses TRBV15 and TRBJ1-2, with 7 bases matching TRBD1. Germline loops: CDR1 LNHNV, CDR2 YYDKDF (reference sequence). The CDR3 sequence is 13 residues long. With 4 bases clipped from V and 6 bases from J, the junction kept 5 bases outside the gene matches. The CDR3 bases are TGTGCCACCAGCACCCGACAGGGAGATGGCTACACCTTC. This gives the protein CATSTRQGDGYTF.